These T cell receptor beta chains were read from a single sample in a study of blood T cell repertoires in COVID-19. The protocol was immunoSEQ multiplex PCR, while the TCRdb copy is restricted to in-frame clones and leaves out a portion. The top ten clones hold roughly 1.6% of a sample with 250,000 or so clones, 70% to 90% of them seen once. The source material was PBMCs or T cells enriched from blood (not recorded which). Source of these receptors: a woman aged 45-59 years who had recovered from COVID-19. The CDR3 runs from the conserved cysteine through the conserved F or W. Each record gives: V gene, D gene, clone size, CDR3 length, J gene, CDR3 protein, CDR3 DNA. A D gene is named only where the DNA matches it firmly. Part of the rows lack a size; the others show once, few, many or a class for expanded clones.

>TRBV28|.|.|17|TRBJ1-5
CASSLIGTFRSNQPQHF
TGTGCCAGCAGTTTAATAGGGACATTCCGTAGCAATCAGCCCCAGCATTTT
>TRBV28|.|.|12|TRBJ1-5
CASTTPNQPQHF
TGTGCCAGCACAACACCTAATCAGCCCCAGCATTTT
>TRBV27|TRBD1|.|13|TRBJ2-7
CASRTTGSYEQYF
TGTGCCAGCAGGACGACAGGGTCCTACGAGCAGTACTTC
>TRBV28|.|many|15|TRBJ2-5
CASHSDRRNQETQYF
TGTGCCAGCCATTCCGACAGGCGAAACCAAGAGACCCAGTACTTC
>TRBV4-1|TRBD2|.|18|TRBJ2-5
CASSQVNMGLAGGETQYF
TGCGCCAGCAGCCAGGTCAATATGGGACTAGCGGGAGGAGAGACCCAGTACTTC
>TRBV6-2/TRBV6-3|.|.|11|TRBJ2-1
CASSYSGEQFF
TGTGCCAGCAGCTACTCCGGTGAGCAGTTCTTC
>TRBV7-3|TRBD2|.|15|TRBJ2-1
CASSWGLAGGDEQFF
TGTGCCAGCAGCTGGGGACTAGCGGGAGGCGATGAGCAGTTCTTC
>TRBV11-2|TRBD2|.|16|TRBJ2-7
CASSRGLAGYSYEQYF
TGTGCCAGCAGCCGGGGACTAGCGGGGTACTCCTACGAGCAGTACTTC
>TRBV9|TRBD1|.|14|TRBJ1-5
CASSQGASNQPQHF
TGTGCCAGTTCACAGGGGGCGAGCAATCAGCCCCAGCATTTT
>TRBV19|TRBD1|.|13|TRBJ2-5
CASSQGVLKTQYF
TGTGCCAGTAGCCAGGGGGTTCTGAAGACCCAGTACTTC
>TRBV12-3/TRBV12-4|.|.|13|TRBJ2-2
CASRTQNTGELFF
TGTGCCAGCAGGACACAGAACACCGGGGAGCTGTTTTTT
>TRBV30|TRBD1|.|13|TRBJ1-1
CAWSDRGKGEAFF
TGTGCCTGGAGTGACAGGGGGAAGGGTGAAGCTTTCTTT
>TRBV28|TRBD2|.|18|TRBJ2-7
CASNAGTSGRTSSYEQYF
TGTGCCAGCAACGCAGGGACTAGCGGGAGGACAAGCTCCTACGAGCAGTACTTC
>TRBV2|.|.|13|TRBJ1-5
CASSEASLQPQHF
TGTGCCAGCAGTGAAGCGTCTTTACAGCCCCAGCATTTT
>TRBV5-1|.|.|14|TRBJ1-2
CASSARGVDYGYTF
TGCGCCAGCAGCGCCAGGGGAGTCGACTATGGCTACACCTTC
>TRBV10-2|.|.|13|TRBJ1-1
CASSDMGATEAFF
TGCGCCAGCAGTGATATGGGGGCCACTGAAGCTTTCTTT
>TRBV19|TRBD1|.|13|TRBJ1-2
CASDQQGLHGYTF
TGTGCCAGCGACCAACAGGGGTTACATGGCTACACCTTC